The entry below gives a single TCR beta chain sequence along with its context. The target antigen is unknown. Assay: immunoSEQ multiplex PCR; the TCRdb copy retains only in-frame clones and omits some. The sample lists about 19,000 clones; roughly 77% were seen once. The data were taken from a study of PD-1 blockade in classical Hodgkin lymphoma. The trim removed 5 bases at V and 4 bases at J, leaving 4 bases unmatched. Germline V gene data show CDR1 as MNHEY and CDR2 as SVGAGI. This CDR3 spans 13 amino acids. Relapses following autologous stem cell transplantation were seen in all patients, with brentuximab vedotin exposure varying. Study-level findings and limits: Individuals who commenced nivolumab within less than 1 year of ASCT were excluded. Complete responders' diversity at baseline resembled that of newly diagnosed patients. Why repertoires differed is undefined; disease activity or prior therapy possibly contributed.

The V gene is TRBV6-5, the J gene TRBJ1-2, with TRBD1 matching 7 bases. The material was peripheral blood mononuclear cells (PBMCs), obtained before the second cycle of nivolumab. The clonotype was recovered from a human donor with classical Hodgkin lymphoma. As DNA, the CDR3 is TGTGCCAGCAGTACGGGACAGAGCTATGGCTACACCTTC. Its translation: CASSTGQSYGYTF.